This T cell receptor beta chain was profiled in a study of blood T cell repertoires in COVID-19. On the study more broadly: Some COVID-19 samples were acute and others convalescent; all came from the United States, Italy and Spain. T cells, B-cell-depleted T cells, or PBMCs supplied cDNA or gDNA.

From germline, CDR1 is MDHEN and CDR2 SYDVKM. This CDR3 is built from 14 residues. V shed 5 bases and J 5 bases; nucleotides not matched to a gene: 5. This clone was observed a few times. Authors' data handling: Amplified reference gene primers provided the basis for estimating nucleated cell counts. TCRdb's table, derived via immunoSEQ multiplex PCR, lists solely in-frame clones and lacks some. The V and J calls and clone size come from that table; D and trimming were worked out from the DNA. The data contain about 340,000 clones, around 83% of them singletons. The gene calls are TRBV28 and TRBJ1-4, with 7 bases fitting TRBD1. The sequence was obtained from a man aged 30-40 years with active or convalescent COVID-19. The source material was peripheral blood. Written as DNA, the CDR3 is TGTGCCAGCAGTCCAGGGGGTTCGAATGAAAAACTGTTTTTT. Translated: CASSPGGSNEKLFF.